The rows below give T cell receptor beta chains drawn from one sample of a study of blood T cell repertoires in COVID-19. The protocol was immunoSEQ multiplex PCR, while the TCRdb copy is restricted to in-frame clones and leaves out a portion. The sample holds over 150,000 clones, more than 70% seen once. Sequencing was done on a sample of peripheral blood. Receptors were obtained from a woman in her 70s who had recovered from COVID-19. Each CDR3 is given with its conserved first and last residue. D genes are given only for firm matches. Clone sizes are given selectively: once, few, many, or a class where the clone is expanded.

TRBJ2-1 TRBV5-5 once NA CASSLSAGATYNEQFF TGTGCCAGCAGCTTATCTGCGGGGGCGACCTACAATGAGCAGTTCTTC
TRBJ2-2 TRBV6-2/TRBV6-3 NA TRBD2 CASSWTGGNTGELFF TGTGCCAGCAGTTGGACGGGAGGGAACACCGGGGAGCTGTTTTTT
TRBJ1-1 TRBV5-4 NA NA CASSLAGEGTEAFF TGTGCCAGCAGCTTGGCGGGTGAGGGCACTGAAGCTTTCTTT
TRBJ2-2 TRBV6-5 NA NA CASRGGAGTGELFF TGTGCCAGCAGGGGGGGGGCAGGCACCGGGGAGCTGTTTTTT
TRBJ1-6 TRBV3-1/TRBV3-2 NA NA CASSQAPGDSPLHF TGTGCCAGCAGCCAAGCCCCGGGGGACTCACCCCTCCACTTT
TRBJ1-2 TRBV7-3 NA TRBD1 CASSLMGTASPGGYTF TGTGCCAGCAGCTTAATGGGGACAGCCTCCCCGGGTGGCTACACCTTC
TRBJ2-6 TRBV28 NA TRBD1 CASSLYRRRDRGGSGANVLTF TGTGCCAGCAGTTTATATCGAAGGAGGGACAGGGGCGGCTCTGGGGCCAACGTCCTGACTTTC
TRBJ2-7 TRBV18 NA TRBD2 CASSPGLAGAVPPYEQYF TGTGCCAGCTCACCGGGACTAGCGGGAGCGGTTCCACCCTACGAGCAGTACTTC
TRBJ2-4 TRBV6-5 NA TRBD1 CATATGAKNIQYF TGTGCCACCGCGACAGGGGCCAAAAACATTCAGTACTTC
TRBJ1-6 TRBV30 NA TRBD1 CAWAGTGSSPLHF TGTGCCTGGGCCGGGACAGGGAGTTCACCCCTCCACTTT
TRBJ1-5 TRBV3-1/TRBV3-2 NA NA CASSPDGAVSQPQHF TGTGCCAGCAGCCCCGATGGGGCGGTTTCTCAGCCCCAGCATTTT
TRBJ2-6 TRBV18 NA TRBD1 CASSPPGQAVRANVLTF TGTGCCAGCTCACCACCGGGACAGGCTGTCCGGGCCAACGTCCTGACTTTC
TRBJ2-7 TRBV7-2 NA TRBD2 CASSSAGGSDEQYF TGTGCCAGCAGCTCCGCCGGCGGGAGCGACGAGCAGTACTTC
TRBJ2-1 TRBV18 NA NA CASSPQDSRGQFF TGTGCCAGCTCACCCCAGGACAGCCGGGGGCAGTTCTTC
TRBJ2-7 TRBV10-3 NA TRBD2 CAISEGGDYEQYF TGTGCCATCAGTGAGGGGGGGGACTACGAGCAGTACTTC
TRBJ2-7 TRBV11-1 NA NA CASSPNRDEQYF TGTGCCAGCAGCCCCAACCGGGACGAGCAGTACTTC
TRBJ1-2 TRBV29-1 once NA CSVRLNGGYTF TGCAGCGTTCGTCTGAACGGGGGCTACACCTTC
TRBJ1-2 TRBV7-2 NA NA CASTPGQGDGYTF TGTGCCAGCACCCCCGGGCAGGGCGATGGCTACACCTTC
TRBJ2-7 TRBV15 NA NA CATSRDGAYEQYF TGTGCCACCAGCAGAGACGGGGCCTACGAGCAGTACTTC
TRBJ1-2 TRBV6-1 NA NA CASSEGGGARLGGYTF TGTGCCAGCAGTGAAGGGGGAGGGGCGAGGCTTGGTGGCTACACCTTC
TRBJ1-2 TRBV3-1/TRBV3-2 NA NA CASSGDNSNYGYTF TGTGCCAGCAGCGGGGACAACTCCAACTATGGCTACACCTTC
TRBJ1-6 TRBV28 NA NA CASSLLKGTHNSPLHF TGTGCCAGCAGTTTACTCAAGGGGACACATAATTCACCCCTCCACTTT
TRBJ1-1 TRBV5-1 NA TRBD1 CASSGDRPNTEAFF TGCGCCAGCAGCGGGGACAGACCAAACACTGAAGCTTTCTTT
TRBJ2-2 TRBV11-2 NA NA CASSPAGNENTGELFF TGTGCCAGCAGCCCGGCCGGGAACGAGAACACCGGGGAGCTGTTTTTT
TRBJ2-2 TRBV7-2 NA NA CASSPTLGGGELFF TGTGCCAGCAGCCCGACCCTGGGGGGCGGGGAGCTGTTTTTT
TRBJ1-2 TRBV7-6 many TRBD1 CASSRDRAAGYTF TGTGCCAGCAGCAGAGACAGGGCTGCAGGCTACACCTTC
TRBJ2-7 TRBV29-1 NA TRBD1 CSVEPRQGGELYEQYF TGCAGCGTTGAACCCCGACAGGGGGGGGAACTCTACGAGCAGTACTTC
TRBJ1-1 TRBV5-1 NA NA CASSLDPEDTEAFF TGCGCCAGCAGCTTGGATCCGGAGGACACTGAAGCTTTCTTT
TRBJ1-4 TRBV5-4 NA TRBD1 CASSKGQATNEKLFF TGTGCCAGCAGTAAAGGACAGGCAACTAATGAAAAACTGTTTTTT
TRBJ1-4 TRBV11-2 NA TRBD1 CASSRTGGIATNEKLFF TGTGCCAGCAGCAGGACAGGGGGGATTGCAACTAATGAAAAACTGTTTTTT
TRBJ1-3 TRBV5-1 NA NA CASRGATSSGNTIYF TGCGCCAGCAGGGGGGCTACGAGCTCTGGAAACACCATATATTTT
TRBJ2-7 TRBV20-1 NA TRBD2 CSASAPLAASYEQYF TGCAGTGCTAGTGCCCCCCTAGCGGCCTCCTACGAGCAGTACTTC
TRBJ2-3 TRBV5-1 NA TRBD2 CASIGGGATDTQYF TGCGCCAGCATTGGCGGGGGGGCCACAGATACGCAGTATTTT
TRBJ2-3 TRBV19 many TRBD2 CASRLAGGSTDTQYF TGTGCCAGTAGGCTAGCGGGAGGGAGCACAGATACGCAGTATTTT
TRBJ2-3 TRBV3-1/TRBV3-2 NA NA CASSQGWADTQYF TGTGCCAGCAGCCAAGGCTGGGCGGATACGCAGTATTTT
TRBJ1-2 TRBV24-1 once NA CATSDLRDGYTF TGTGCCACCAGTGATTTGAGAGATGGCTACACCTTC